This T cell receptor beta chain appears in the sequencing data of a study of T cell responses to AZD1222 COVID-19 vaccine. Study findings and constraints: Spike-wide coverage was observed for vaccine-associated CD4 TCRs, with dominant responses at 160-218 and 743-854. Unmutated variant regions reportedly attract nearly half of all spike-specific TCRs.

As to this clone: The antigen remains undetermined.

Clones were read by immunoSEQ multiplex PCR, and TCRdb kept only the in-frame ones, dropping some. The table shows some 100,000 clones, with 90% to 95% occurring only once. The CDR3 has 14 residues. Per the germline V gene, CDR1 is SGHDN and CDR2 is FVKESK. V was clipped by 4 bases and J by 6 bases, with 10 bases between them. V and J are TRBV14 and TRBJ1-6; D gene uncertain. The sample was peripheral blood, taken on day 0 of AZD1222 vaccination. The clonotype comes from an adult in good health. CDR3 amino acids: CASSRAAFNSPLHF. CDR3 DNA: TGTGCCAGCAGCCGGGCAGCGTTTAATTCACCCCTCCACTTT.